A selection of T cell receptor beta chains follows, all from one sample in a study of T cells in Graves' hyperthyroidism and ophthalmopathy. TCRdb reprocessed the multiplex PCR reads with MiXCR, giving one entry per CDR3 protein. The sample lists about 560,000 distinct CDR3 sequences, 15% to 20% occurring once. The sample was blood. Source of these receptors: a woman between 18 and 29 years old with Graves' hyperthyroidism. CDR3s include the opening cysteine and the closing phenylalanine or tryptophan. Fields, in order: clone size, J gene, V gene, D gene, CDR3 DNA, CDR3 protein. D genes are given only for firm matches. Clone size appears in some rows only: once, few, many, or a class for an expanded clone.

size: many; J: TRBJ2-5; V: TRBV5-6; D: TRBD2; DNA: TGTGCCAGCAGCTTCCGGACTAGCGGGAGGGAGACCCAGTACTTC; CDR3: CASSFRTSGRETQYF
size: .; J: TRBJ1-2; V: TRBV29-1; D: .; DNA: TGCAGCGAGGAGGCCGACGCTAACTATGGCTACACCTTC; CDR3: CSEEADANYGYTF
size: .; J: TRBJ2-1; V: TRBV28; D: TRBD1; DNA: TGTGCCAGCAGTTTTACCTTCGGGACAGGGGTGGATGAGCAGTTCTTC; CDR3: CASSFTFGTGVDEQFF
size: few; J: TRBJ1-5; V: TRBV6-1; D: .; DNA: TGTGCCAGCAGTCGGGTTGAGGGGCAGCCCCAGCATTTT; CDR3: CASSRVEGQPQHF
size: .; J: TRBJ2-3; V: TRBV5-1; D: .; DNA: TGCGCCAGCAGCTTGGGGGGACTGCGGGACCGCACAGATACGCAGTATTTT; CDR3: CASSLGGLRDRTDTQYF
size: few; J: TRBJ1-4; V: TRBV5-1; D: TRBD1; DNA: TGCGCCAGCAGCTTGGAAACTACAGGGGGGGGAAAACTGTTTTTT; CDR3: CASSLETTGGGKLFF
size: few; J: TRBJ2-6; V: TRBV6-2/TRBV6-3; D: .; DNA: TGTGCCAGCAGCGCGACAGGCAACTCTGGGGCCAACGTCCTGACTTTC; CDR3: CASSATGNSGANVLTF
size: .; J: TRBJ2-7; V: TRBV10-2; D: TRBD2; DNA: TGCGCCAGCAGTGAGTCCCCGGGACTAACGGAGCAGTACTTC; CDR3: CASSESPGLTEQYF
size: many; J: TRBJ2-1; V: TRBV20-1; D: TRBD1; DNA: TGCAGTGCTAGGAACCACTTTAGACAGGGCTCCTACAATGAGCAGTTCTTC; CDR3: CSARNHFRQGSYNEQFF
size: many; J: TRBJ2-1; V: TRBV2; D: TRBD1; DNA: TGTGCCAGCAGAGCTGACCGGACAGGCGGTTACAATGAGCAGTTCTTC; CDR3: CASRADRTGGYNEQFF
size: many; J: TRBJ1-1; V: TRBV10-3; D: TRBD1; DNA: TGTGCCATCAGTGATCGACAGGGGGCCACTGAAGCTTTCTTT; CDR3: CAISDRQGATEAFF
size: .; J: TRBJ2-7; V: TRBV6-5; D: .; DNA: TGTGCCAGCAGTTCATACAGGGACATCTCCTACGAGCAGTACTTC; CDR3: CASSSYRDISYEQYF
size: .; J: TRBJ2-4; V: TRBV12-3/TRBV12-4; D: .; DNA: TGTGCCAGCAGTTTCTCCGGAGGAGGGGGGAGCAAAAACATTCAGTACTTC; CDR3: CASSFSGGGGSKNIQYF
size: .; J: TRBJ2-3; V: TRBV29-1; D: .; DNA: TGCAGCGTTGACGCGGGGAGCACAGATACGCAGTATTTT; CDR3: CSVDAGSTDTQYF
size: many; J: TRBJ1-1; V: TRBV20-1; D: TRBD1; DNA: TGCAGTGCTAGGGGTCAGGGGGTCACTGAAGCTTTCTTT; CDR3: CSARGQGVTEAFF
size: .; J: TRBJ2-7; V: TRBV19; D: .; DNA: TGTGCCAGTAATGTTTCCTACGAGCAGTACTTC; CDR3: CASNVSYEQYF
size: few; J: TRBJ1-6; V: TRBV19; D: TRBD1; DNA: TGTGCCAGTAGTATAGCTTCGGGGACAGGGGGCTCCCACCTCCACTTT; CDR3: CASSIASGTGGSHLHF
size: many; J: TRBJ1-5; V: TRBV20-1; D: .; DNA: TGCAGTGCTTCTCGCTCCCCGGGGCAGCCCCAGCATTTT; CDR3: CSASRSPGQPQHF
size: many; J: TRBJ2-1; V: TRBV20-1; D: TRBD2; DNA: TGCAGTGCTAGAGTCGCGACAGCGGGGTACTACAATGAGCAGTTCTTC; CDR3: CSARVATAGYYNEQFF
size: .; J: TRBJ1-4; V: TRBV28; D: TRBD1; DNA: TGTGCCAGCAGTTTCTGGACAGGGGGCATAATCGAAAAACTGTTTTTT; CDR3: CASSFWTGGIIEKLFF
size: .; J: TRBJ2-3; V: TRBV5-5; D: .; DNA: TGTGCCAGCAGCCAAGCTCCGGGCAGCACAGATACGCAGTATTTT; CDR3: CASSQAPGSTDTQYF
size: few; J: TRBJ2-1; V: TRBV14; D: TRBD2; DNA: TGTGCCAGCAGCCAAGAGATGAGTAGCGGGAGATCGGGCAATGAGCAGTTCTTC; CDR3: CASSQEMSSGRSGNEQFF
size: .; J: TRBJ1-6; V: TRBV6-2/TRBV6-3; D: .; DNA: TGTGCCAGTGGGGACGTAGCGCAGGGAATTGTAGGCTCCTATAATTCACCCCTCCACTTT; CDR3: CASGDVAQGIVGSYNSPLHF
size: .; J: TRBJ2-2; V: TRBV5-1; D: TRBD2; DNA: TGCGCCAGCGTGTTAGCGGGAGCTGACACCGGGGAGCTGTTTTTT; CDR3: CASVLAGADTGELFF
size: .; J: TRBJ1-3; V: TRBV11-2; D: .; DNA: TGTGCCAGCAGCGCCCCCGCAGTAGGCGTCTCTGGAAACACCATATATTTT; CDR3: CASSAPAVGVSGNTIYF
size: .; J: TRBJ2-3; V: TRBV28; D: .; DNA: TGTACCAGCAGTGCGGAGGCGAGGACAGATACGCAGTATTTT; CDR3: CTSSAEARTDTQYF
size: .; J: TRBJ1-1; V: TRBV4-2; D: .; DNA: TGTGCCAGCAGCCCGCGGGAAAGACAGGCCTACACTGAAGCTTTCTTT; CDR3: CASSPRERQAYTEAFF
size: many; J: TRBJ1-2; V: TRBV6-5; D: .; DNA: TGTGCCAGCAGTTACTCGACAGGTTCTAACTATGGCTACACCTTC; CDR3: CASSYSTGSNYGYTF
size: few; J: TRBJ2-1; V: TRBV6-1; D: TRBD2; DNA: TGTGCCAGCACTCCGAGCGGGGGGTCCTACAATGAGCAGTTCTTC; CDR3: CASTPSGGSYNEQFF
size: .; J: TRBJ1-5; V: TRBV7-9; D: TRBD1; DNA: TGTGCCAGCAGCTTGACAGGGATTGGCGCCAATCAGCCCCAGCATTTT; CDR3: CASSLTGIGANQPQHF
size: .; J: TRBJ2-7; V: TRBV11-1; D: TRBD1; DNA: TGTGCCAGCAGCCCAACAGGGGCCGGGGATGAGCAGTACTTC; CDR3: CASSPTGAGDEQYF
size: few; J: TRBJ2-5; V: TRBV3-1; D: .; DNA: TGTGCCAGCACCCCGAGTTTGCGTCAAGAGACCCAGTACTTC; CDR3: CASTPSLRQETQYF
size: few; J: TRBJ2-3; V: TRBV12-3/TRBV12-4; D: TRBD2; DNA: TGTGCCAGCAAGCGGGGGGGCGCGGGTACGCAGTATTTT; CDR3: CASKRGGAGTQYF
size: few; J: TRBJ2-5; V: TRBV20-1; D: TRBD2; DNA: TGCAGTGCTAGGGCGGCTAGCGGGGTCCAAGAGACCCAGTACTTC; CDR3: CSARAASGVQETQYF
size: few; J: TRBJ1-3; V: TRBV7-3; D: .; DNA: TGTGCCAGCAGCCGGGACACCTCTGGAAACACCATATATTTT; CDR3: CASSRDTSGNTIYF
size: many; J: TRBJ2-7; V: TRBV11-1; D: TRBD2; DNA: TGTGCCAGCAGCCCGCGTCAGCGGGGGGACTACGAGCAGTACTTC; CDR3: CASSPRQRGDYEQYF
size: few; J: TRBJ1-3; V: TRBV5-1; D: TRBD1; DNA: TGCGCCAGCTTTCCGACAGGGGTCCCTGGAAACACCATATATTTT; CDR3: CASFPTGVPGNTIYF
size: few; J: TRBJ2-7; V: TRBV3-1; D: TRBD1; DNA: TGTGCCAGCAGCCGCACCGGGACAGGGGGCTACGAGCAGTACTTC; CDR3: CASSRTGTGGYEQYF
size: once; J: TRBJ1-4; V: TRBV9; D: TRBD1; DNA: TGTGCCAGCAGCGCCCGGACAGGGGAAGAAAAACTGTTTTTT; CDR3: CASSARTGEEKLFF
size: many; J: TRBJ2-7; V: TRBV2; D: TRBD1; DNA: TGTGCCAGCAGGGGGGACAGCGGTTTGCAGTACGAGCAGTACTTC; CDR3: CASRGDSGLQYEQYF
size: .; J: TRBJ2-3; V: TRBV24-1; D: TRBD1; DNA: TGTGCCACCAGTGATTTGGCCCCGGGACAGGCTAACTTTGACACAGATACGCAGTATTTT; CDR3: CATSDLAPGQANFDTDTQYF
size: .; J: TRBJ2-1; V: TRBV4-2; D: .; DNA: TGTGCCAGCAGCCAAGATATTTCGAGACTAGTGCCGTCCAATGAGCAGTTCTTC; CDR3: CASSQDISRLVPSNEQFF
size: many; J: TRBJ2-1; V: TRBV28; D: TRBD2; DNA: TGTGCCAGCAGTCCCCCCGGGGGGTATGAGCAGTTCTTC; CDR3: CASSPPGGYEQFF